This T cell receptor (beta chain) was observed in a study of cytomegalovirus exposure and HLA in healthy donors. General study results and limits: Rare TCR sequences predominated, though certain public TCRs were found in many donors. In a later analysis, HLA-associated beta chains showed higher expansion and lower generation probabilities than comparable chains. For cytomegalovirus status, the classifier reportedly gave diagnoses with high specificity and sensitivity. Earlier results showed most TCR beta V segments being productive about 87% or about 30% of the time.

Regarding this clone: The antigen remains undetermined.

Trimming at V came to 4 bases and at J to 8 bases, leaving 5 bases not matched to a gene. CDR1 and CDR2 from the germline V gene are MRHNA and SNTAGT. This CDR3 is 14 amino acids long. The PCR employed 60 Vbeta primers together with 13 Jbeta primers. Repertoires were generated with immunoSEQ multiplex PCR, while TCRdb's copy carries only in-frame clones and drops some. The repertoire holds 160,000 or so clones, with roughly 80% as singletons. Sequenced: PBMCs. The TCR comes from a man in his forties or fifties in good health and CMV-seropositive. The chain uses TRBV6-4 and TRBJ1-6, with 7 positions matching TRBD1. The CDR3 loop reads CASSGQGGDSPLHF. DNA for the CDR3: TGTGCCAGCAGTGGGCAGGGGGGCGATTCACCCCTCCACTTT.